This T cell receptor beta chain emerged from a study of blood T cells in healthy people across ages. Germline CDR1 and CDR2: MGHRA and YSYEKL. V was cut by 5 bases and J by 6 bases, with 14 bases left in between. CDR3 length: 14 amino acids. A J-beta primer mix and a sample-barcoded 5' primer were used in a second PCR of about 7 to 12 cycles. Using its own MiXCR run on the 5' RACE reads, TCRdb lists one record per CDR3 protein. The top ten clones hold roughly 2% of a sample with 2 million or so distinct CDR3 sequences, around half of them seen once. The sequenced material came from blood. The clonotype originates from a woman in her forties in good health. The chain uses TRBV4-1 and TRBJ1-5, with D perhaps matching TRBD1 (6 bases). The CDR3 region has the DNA TGCGCCAGCAGCGAAGGGGGGCGGATTCAGCCCCAGCATTTT. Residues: CASSEGGRIQPQHF.